The rows below give T cell receptor beta chains drawn from one sample of a study of PD-1 blockade in mismatch repair-deficient tumors. The data were produced by immunoSEQ multiplex PCR, yet TCRdb's version contains in-frame clones alone and is incomplete. The sample has about 38,000 clones, around 84% seen once. Here the sequenced sample was peripheral blood, taken approximately 78 weeks after starting pembrolizumab. These receptors all come from an adult with mismatch repair-deficient cancer. The CDR3 runs from the conserved cysteine through the conserved F or W. A D gene is named only where the DNA matches it firmly. Clone size is given for some rows only: seen once, a few or many times, or a class if the clone is expanded.

clone size | J gene | V gene | D gene | CDR3 DNA | CDR3 protein
NA | TRBJ2-4 | TRBV7-3 | NA | TGTGCCAGCAGCTTATACCGGGAGAACATTCAGTACTTC | CASSLYRENIQYF
NA | TRBJ2-7 | TRBV18 | TRBD1 | TGTGCCAGCTCGGCCGGGACAGGGGGCTACGAGCAGTACTTC | CASSAGTGGYEQYF
NA | TRBJ2-1 | TRBV6-1 | TRBD1 | TGTGCCAGCCGGGACAGGGGTTTCACGGAGGATGAGCAGTTCTTC | CASRDRGFTEDEQFF
NA | TRBJ2-5 | TRBV28 | TRBD2 | TGTGCCAGCACTATCACTCCGGGAGGGCAAGAGACCCAGTACTTC | CASTITPGGQETQYF
once | TRBJ2-3 | TRBV30 | TRBD1 | TGTGCCTGGTCCCGGGGACAGGGGATTGCAGATACGCAGTATTTT | CAWSRGQGIADTQYF
NA | TRBJ1-2 | TRBV4-1 | TRBD1 | TGCGCCAGCAGCCGGACAGGGTCTAACTATGGCTACACCTTC | CASSRTGSNYGYTF
NA | TRBJ1-5 | TRBV30 | NA | TGTGCCTGGAGTCATTGGGACTGGGGGGGGGCTCAGCCCCAGCATTTT | CAWSHWDWGGAQPQHF
NA | TRBJ2-7 | TRBV7-8 | NA | TGTGCCAGCAGCCCTACCGGGGGCTACGAGCAGTACTTC | CASSPTGGYEQYF
NA | TRBJ2-7 | TRBV5-1 | NA | TGCGCCAGCAGCTTGGGTCAGGCCCATGGCGAGCAGTACTTC | CASSLGQAHGEQYF
NA | TRBJ2-7 | TRBV10-3 | TRBD2 | TGTGCCATCAGTGAGGGGACTAGCGGTGCTTCCTACGAGCAGTACTTC | CAISEGTSGASYEQYF
NA | TRBJ1-2 | TRBV5-6 | TRBD1 | TGTGCCAGCAGCGCGGCCGGGACAGGAGGGATGGATGGCTACACCTTC | CASSAAGTGGMDGYTF
NA | TRBJ1-5 | TRBV27 | NA | TGTGCCAGCAGTCGGGACAACAGCAATCAGCCCCAGCATTTT | CASSRDNSNQPQHF
NA | TRBJ1-1 | TRBV18 | TRBD1 | TGTGCCAGCTCGCCCGGACAGGGGGCTGAAGCTTTCTTT | CASSPGQGAEAFF
few | TRBJ1-1 | TRBV5-1 | NA | TGCGCCAGCAGCTTGAGGGTGGACACTGAAGCTTTCTTT | CASSLRVDTEAFF
few | TRBJ2-7 | TRBV19 | NA | TGTGCCAGTAGTCTGGGGGGCGGAGAGCAGTACTTC | CASSLGGGEQYF
NA | TRBJ2-1 | TRBV19 | TRBD2 | TGTGCCACTCGTAGCGGGGAAAAGTCCTACAATGAGCAGTTCTTC | CATRSGEKSYNEQFF
NA | TRBJ2-3 | TRBV7-2 | TRBD2 | TGTGCCAGCAGGGGACTATCTCTACCCACAGATACGCAGTATTTT | CASRGLSLPTDTQYF
NA | TRBJ2-3 | TRBV7-3 | TRBD2 | TGTGCCAGCAGCTTAACGGGAGGGCCTACAGATACGCAGTATTTT | CASSLTGGPTDTQYF
few | TRBJ2-7 | TRBV19 | TRBD2 | TGTGCCAGTAGTTTACTAGCGGGAGGTAGATACGAGCAGTACTTC | CASSLLAGGRYEQYF
NA | TRBJ1-2 | TRBV5-1 | TRBD1 | TGCGCCAGCAGCTTGGACGGACAGGGATTCTATGGCTACACCTTC | CASSLDGQGFYGYTF
NA | TRBJ2-1 | TRBV11-3 | TRBD2 | TGTGCCAGCAGCTTAGAGCGGGGGTATAATGAGCAGTTCTTC | CASSLERGYNEQFF
NA | TRBJ2-3 | TRBV7-3 | NA | TGTGCCAGCAGCTTAAGAGGCAGCGCCGGGGTCCCGGATACGCAGTATTTT | CASSLRGSAGVPDTQYF
NA | TRBJ1-1 | TRBV30 | NA | TGTGCCTGGGTCCCGGGGAACACTGAAGCTTTCTTT | CAWVPGNTEAFF
NA | TRBJ1-5 | TRBV2 | TRBD1 | TGTGCCAGCAGTGGACTCGGACAGGGCGGTCAGCCCCAGCATTTT | CASSGLGQGGQPQHF
NA | TRBJ2-7 | TRBV4-1 | NA | TGCGCCAGCAGCCAGGGCCTCGGCAGCGAGCAGTACTTC | CASSQGLGSEQYF
once | TRBJ2-7 | TRBV7-2 | NA | TGTGCCAGCAGACCCGACTACTACGAGCAGTACTTC | CASRPDYYEQYF
few | TRBJ2-2 | TRBV27 | NA | TGTGCCAGCAGTTTATCCGGACTAACCGGGGAGCTGTTTTTT | CASSLSGLTGELFF
NA | TRBJ2-7 | TRBV6-5 | NA | TGTGCCAGCAGTTACTCTAGCGGCTCCTACGAGCAGTACTTC | CASSYSSGSYEQYF
NA | TRBJ1-2 | TRBV27 | NA | TGTGCCAGCAGTTTTTTGGACGGGCCCGGTTCAAGTGGCTACACCTTC | CASSFLDGPGSSGYTF
NA | TRBJ2-7 | TRBV6-5 | NA | TGTGCCAGCCGTAAGGGGCCTTGGGAGCAGTACTTC | CASRKGPWEQYF
NA | TRBJ1-1 | TRBV18 | NA | TGTGCCAGCTCACCACCTACAATGGGGACTGAAGCTTTCTTT | CASSPPTMGTEAFF
NA | TRBJ2-7 | TRBV5-4 | NA | TGTGCCAGCAGCCCCCGACGGGACGAGCAGTACTTC | CASSPRRDEQYF
NA | TRBJ2-5 | TRBV5-5 | TRBD1 | TGTGCCAGCAGCTTAGGACAGGCAGGCCAAGAGACCCAGTACTTC | CASSLGQAGQETQYF
NA | TRBJ2-2 | TRBV10-3 | NA | TGTGCCATCAGTGACTCGACAGCCAGATCGAACACCGGGGAGCTGTTTTTT | CAISDSTARSNTGELFF
NA | TRBJ1-2 | TRBV29-1 | TRBD1 | TGCAGCGGCCGGGACAGGGATGAAGTGGGCTACACCTTC | CSGRDRDEVGYTF
NA | TRBJ1-2 | TRBV5-6 | TRBD1 | TGTGCCAGCATCCCATGGACAGGGGGCCGAGGGTATGGCTACACCTTC | CASIPWTGGRGYGYTF
NA | TRBJ2-7 | TRBV13 | TRBD1 | TGTGCCAGCAGCTCCGGGACAGGGTCTAAGAGCTCCTACGAGCAGTACTTC | CASSSGTGSKSSYEQYF
NA | TRBJ2-1 | TRBV10-1 | TRBD2 | TGCGCCAGCAGTAGCGGGGTCTGGAATGAGCAGTTCTTC | CASSSGVWNEQFF
NA | TRBJ2-5 | TRBV6-6 | NA | TGTGCCAGCAGCCCTCCCGGGTTACAAGAGACCCAGTACTTC | CASSPPGLQETQYF
few | TRBJ1-5 | TRBV6-6 | NA | TGTGCCAGCAGCAAAGGAAGGGGGGAAGGTCAGCCCCAGCATTTT | CASSKGRGEGQPQHF
NA | TRBJ2-5 | TRBV6-5 | NA | TGTGCCAGCAGTTACGGGCTCAGCCAAGAGACCCAGTACTTC | CASSYGLSQETQYF
NA | TRBJ1-3 | TRBV11-3 | NA | TGTGCCAGCAGCTTTTCGAGTGCTGGAAACACCATATATTTT | CASSFSSAGNTIYF
NA | TRBJ2-5 | TRBV2 | NA | TGTGCCAGCAGTGAAGAAGTCGGGCAAGAGACCCAGTACTTC | CASSEEVGQETQYF
once | TRBJ2-7 | TRBV18 | NA | TGTGCCAGCTCACCCCCGACAGGCTCCTACGAGCAGTACTTC | CASSPPTGSYEQYF
once | TRBJ2-4 | TRBV9 | NA | TGTGCCAGCAGCGTAGCTGGGGGTTACATTCAGTACTTC | CASSVAGGYIQYF
few | TRBJ1-2 | TRBV5-1 | TRBD1 | TGCGCCAGCAGCCAGGGACAGGTCTATGGCTACACCTTC | CASSQGQVYGYTF
once | TRBJ2-1 | TRBV4-2 | NA | TGTGCCAGCAGCCAAGATCTTGGGGGCCTAGCGCTATGGGACAATGAGCAGTTCTTC | CASSQDLGGLALWDNEQFF
NA | TRBJ2-5 | TRBV7-4 | TRBD2 | TGTGCCAGCAGTGGCGGGGGAGAGACCCAGTACTTC | CASSGGGETQYF
NA | TRBJ2-5 | TRBV6-8 | TRBD2 | TGTGCCAGCAGTTACTTCGGCCAACTAGCGGGAGGGCCCCCGGGGGAGACCCAGTACTTC | CASSYFGQLAGGPPGETQYF
few | TRBJ2-7 | TRBV27 | TRBD1 | TGTGCCGTCAGGGACAGGGGCTACGAGCAGTACTTC | CAVRDRGYEQYF
NA | TRBJ2-1 | TRBV5-4 | TRBD2 | TGTGCCAGCAGCTTGGCCGGGAGGAGGGACAATGAGCAGTTCTTC | CASSLAGRRDNEQFF
NA | TRBJ1-2 | TRBV19 | TRBD1 | TGTGCCAGTATCCATGGCGGGGGGACAGGGCCTAACTATGGCTACACCTTC | CASIHGGGTGPNYGYTF